The text below deals with one TCR beta chain. The clone's antigen remains unknown. No base quality values were provided; no much bigger clone lies one nucleotide off. This specimen comes from a study of shared clonotypes between healthy human individuals (TCRdb year 2020). Broadly, across the study: Three men and two women, aged 18 to 49 years, made up the cohort. To increase sequencing depth and limit assay-specific biases, TCR repertoire library preparation and sequencing were carried out by different laboratories using diverse techniques. Per donor, leukapheresis produced somewhere between about 0.85 and 10 billion PBMCs. The study deeply sequenced blood TCR repertoires of about five healthy adults to estimate repertoire size and the extent of clonotype sharing between individuals. For each donor, CD4 naive and CD4 memory were each given three plates, CD8 naive was given two plates, and CD8 memory was given one plate. Study-level results and caveats: Because the study included only a small number of donors, the genetic and exposure-history diversity represented was limited. Pairwise subsampling led to the expectation that sequencing depth would affect the degree of clonotype sharing among donors. Naive subsets generally had larger estimated clonotype richness than memory subsets. Sampling was restricted to blood, and TCR repertoires in tissue are likely to differ from TCR repertoires in blood. Compared with non-shared clonotypes, clonotypes shared by all four sorted-subset donors had higher generation probabilities. Roughly 5% of naive CD4, around 3.5% of naive CD8, approximately 2% of memory CD4, and about 0.4% of memory CD8 clonotypes were shared across a few donors. Even with the large sequencing depth, rarefaction of the sorted-subset datasets indicated that sequencing was incomplete.

Using the deep immunoSEQ assay, TCR CDR3 regions were amplified from genomic DNA by multiplex PCR. Genomic DNA extracted from each cell subset was distributed evenly over all wells of several immunoSEQ 96-well plates, and each plate served as one replicate. For sorted subsets, around 0.2 ug of genomic DNA, equivalent to around 29,000 T cell genomes, went into each replicate PCR. Purified libraries were quantified with a Qubit 3.0 fluorometer, sized on a Bioanalyzer 2100, and re-quantified with the KAPA Library Quantification kit. A separate single-read 150-cycle Illumina NextSeq 550 flow cell was used to sequence each immunoSEQ 96-well plate. Turning to the authors' computational methods: Because only junctional sequences without quality scores were contained in the immunoSEQ output, filtering matching that applied to full-length reads could not be performed. To assign V/J genes and CDR3, sequences were annotated against IMGT germline references using PyIR, a Python wrapper for IgBLAST v1.9. Reads were removed for weak V/J assignments (E-value above 1e-6), missing CDR3, stop codons, out-of-frame junctions, or ambiguous translated residues. A V3J clonotype was defined by an identical inferred V gene, J gene, and CDR3 amino acid sequence. Percentage overlap between repertoires was computed as shared unique clonotypes divided by the size of the smaller repertoire. Richness of each repertoire was evaluated using RTK rarefaction, the Chao1 estimator, and Recon v2.1 estimates of unobserved clonotypes. OLGA was used to compute generation probabilities for all TCRbeta clonotypes that the gDNA method yielded from a few donors. The immuneACCESS repertoire file appears here via TCRdb, limited to in-frame rearrangements. These files lack a portion of the clones; in checked studies, under half of the deficit traces to unresolved V genes, and the cause of the others is not known. That table supplies the V and J calls and clone size; D and trimming were determined from the DNA. The sample yields about 2 million clones; 85% to 95% were counted once. Of the sample, 0.95% to 1.5% falls within the top ten clones.

Reading from cysteine to phenylalanine, the CDR3 counts 18 amino acids. Only the CDR3 portion is preserved as DNA: 54 bases, with reading frame beginning at the first base. According to the germline V gene (reference sequence), CDR1 reads LNHDA and CDR2 reads SQIVND. Cut back by 5 bases and 10 bases, the V and J ends lie 32 bases apart. For the CD8 naive samples, CD45RO-negative cells were positively selected for CCR7, yielding a CD45RA+CCR7+ population from which TemRA cells were excluded. The donors were healthy, HIV-negative adults who had no recently reported acute infections or vaccinations. Only Caucasian adults living in Nashville, Tennessee, USA were represented among the donors. Blood was collected by leukapheresis, and PBMCs were isolated by Ficoll-Histopaque density gradient centrifugation and then cryopreserved in liquid nitrogen vapor phase. Analytical flow cytometry was used to check the purity and quantity of every magnetically sorted T cell population. Genomic DNA was isolated from every sorted fraction and measured by UV absorbance on a Nanodrop 2000c.

This chain is built from TRBV19 and TRBJ2-5; the D element might be TRBD1 or TRBD2, as each aligns at 5 bases. The source material was naive CD8+ T cells sorted from blood. The sample's cell subset or site label, in plain terms: CD45RA+CCR7+. The source is a man between 18 and 29 years old in good health. The CDR3 protein is CASSLAWSGAAKGSDQYF. The DNA sequence reads TGTGCCAGTAGTTTGGCGTGGTCTGGGGCAGCTAAAGGGAGTGACCAGTACTTC.